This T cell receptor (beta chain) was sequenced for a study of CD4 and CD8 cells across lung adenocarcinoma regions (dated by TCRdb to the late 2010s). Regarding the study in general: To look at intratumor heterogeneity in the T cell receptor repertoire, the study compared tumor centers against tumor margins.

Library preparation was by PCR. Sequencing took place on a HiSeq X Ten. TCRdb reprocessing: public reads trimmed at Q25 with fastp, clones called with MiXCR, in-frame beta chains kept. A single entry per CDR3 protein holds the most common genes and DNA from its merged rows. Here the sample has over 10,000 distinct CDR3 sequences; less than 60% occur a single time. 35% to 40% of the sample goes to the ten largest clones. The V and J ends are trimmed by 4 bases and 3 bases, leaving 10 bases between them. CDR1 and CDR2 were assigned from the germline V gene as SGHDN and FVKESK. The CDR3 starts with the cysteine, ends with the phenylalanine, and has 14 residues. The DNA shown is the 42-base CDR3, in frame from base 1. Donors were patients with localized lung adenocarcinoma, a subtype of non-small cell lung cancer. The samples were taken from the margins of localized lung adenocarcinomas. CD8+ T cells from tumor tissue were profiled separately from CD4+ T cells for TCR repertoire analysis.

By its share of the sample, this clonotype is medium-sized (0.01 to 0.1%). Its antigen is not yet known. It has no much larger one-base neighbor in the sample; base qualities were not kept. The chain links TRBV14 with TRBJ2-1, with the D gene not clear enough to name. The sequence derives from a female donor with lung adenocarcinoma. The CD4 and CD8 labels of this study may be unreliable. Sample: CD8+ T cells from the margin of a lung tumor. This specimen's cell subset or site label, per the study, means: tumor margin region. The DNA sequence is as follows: TGTGCCAGCAGCCCATTGGCCGGCTACAATGAGCAGTTCTTC. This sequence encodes CASSPLAGYNEQFF.